The 22 T cell receptor beta chains in this list originate from one sample, sequenced in a study of regulatory T cells in long-lasting Graves disease. Researchers made TCR beta libraries by using iRepertoire HTBI primers and running Arm-PCR on CDR3 regions. TCRdb used MiXCR to reprocess the multiplex PCR reads, holding one entry per CDR3 protein. The sample has 300,000 or so distinct CDR3 sequences, around 20% seen once. Time point noted: persistent/refractory GD, antithyroid drugs over 5 years with positive TRAb. RNA isolated from PBMCs was used to make the TCR library. The specimen comprised peripheral blood mononuclear cells (PBMCs), sampled when the disease was refractory, from a patient treated with antithyroid drugs. These receptors all come from a female donor with Graves disease.

This clonotype was detected only a few times. The chain uses TRBV27 and TRBJ2-7; 8 bases are shared with TRBD1. After removal of 6 bases from V and 2 bases from J, the junction contained 3 bases not matched to a gene. From germline, CDR1 is MNHEY and CDR2 SMNVEV (reference sequence). The length of the CDR3 is 13 residues. The CDR3 sequence: CASRNRGAYEQYF. CDR3 sequence (DNA): TGTGCCAGCAGAAACAGGGGGGCCTACGAGCAGTACTTC.

The rearrangement joins TRBV20-1 to TRBJ1-1; a possible D gene is TRBD1 (6 bases). Trimming left V 4 bases short and J 2 bases short, with 11 bases between. CDR3 size: 13 residues. Germline CDR1 reads DFQATT; CDR2 reads SNEGSKA (reference sequence). Written as DNA, the CDR3 is TGCAGTGCTATACAGGGCCATAACACTGAAGCTTTCTTT. Translation: CSAIQGHNTEAFF.

V usage is TRBV20-1 and J usage is TRBJ1-2, with D possibly matching TRBD1 (6 bases). Germline V gene lookup returns CDR1 DFQATT and CDR2 SNEGSKA (reference sequence). This CDR3 has 13 amino acids. The V gene lost 2 bases and the J gene lost 7 bases, with 14 bases spanning the gap. The CDR3 region has the DNA TGCAGTGCTAGACGGGGCAGGGGACCTGGCTACACCTTC. Amino acids: CSARRGRGPGYTF.

The sample holds many counts of this clonotype. The gene calls are TRBV2 and TRBJ2-2; TRBD2 aligns across 8 bases. The CDR3 runs 15 residues. Trimming took 7 bases from V and 5 from J; bases not matched to a gene: 9. Germline assignment: CDR1 SNHLY and CDR2 FYNNEI. CDR3 DNA: TGTGCCAGCACACCCGGTCTAGCGGGTACCGGGGAGCTGTTTTTT. It yields the protein CASTPGLAGTGELFF.

This clonotype was counted at least ten times. The CDR3 nucleotides are TGTGCCAGCAGCCAAGATGGCGGAGTGGGCTCTGAAGCTTTCTTT. Protein product: CASSQDGGVGSEAFF. The chain links TRBV3-1 to TRBJ1-1; D is uncertain. CDR3 size: 15 residues. CDR1 and CDR2 from the germline V gene are LGHDT and YNNKEL (reference sequence). V lost 0 bases and J 6 bases, leaving 14 bases between the germline ends.

This clonotype was detected only a few times. The chain recombines TRBV11-3 with TRBJ2-5, with D perhaps being TRBD1 or TRBD2 (6 bases each). Trimming took 4 bases from V and 4 from J, leaving 19 bases between them. The CDR3 is 16 amino acids. Germline lookup yields CDR1 SGHNT and CDR2 YENEEA. The CDR3 DNA is TGTGCCAGCAGCTCCTATCTCCAAGGGGGGCGAGAGACCCAGTACTTC. As protein: CASSSYLQGGRETQYF. Complete variable domain (other parts from reference TRBV11-3 and TRBJ2-5): EAGVVQSPRYKIIEKKQPVAFWCNPISGHNTLYWYLQNLGQGPELLIRYENEEAVDDSQLPKDRFSAERLKGVDSTLKIQPAELGDSAVYLCASSSYLQGGRETQYFGPGTRLLVL.

This clonotype appeared a single time. The chain recombines TRBV19 with TRBJ2-7; D tentatively fits TRBD1 or TRBD2 (5 bases each). The CDR3 length is 20 residues. Germline CDR1 LNHDA, CDR2 SQIVND (reference sequence). Deletions cut 3 bases from V and 1 base from J, with 28 bases between. As DNA, the CDR3 is TGTGCCAGTAGTATGGCCTTGGGACCCGAGGGCGGTGTGAATTCCTACGAGCAGTACTTC. It is translated as CASSMALGPEGGVNSYEQYF.

Many counts were recorded for this clonotype. The V gene is TRBV24-1, the J gene TRBJ1-1; 7 bases are a match to TRBD1. The ends lost 9 bases at V and 4 bases at J; junction bases unmatched: 7. The CDR3 extends over 13 amino acids. Looked up from germline, CDR1 is KGHDR and CDR2 is SFDVKD. The DNA for the CDR3 is TGTGCCACCCGACAGGGACGTGCCACTGAAGCTTTCTTT. As protein: CATRQGRATEAFF.

The chain has TRBV28 and TRBJ2-1; D could derive from TRBD1 or TRBD2 (5 bases each). The CDR3 totals 18 residues. Germline assignment: CDR1 MDHEN and CDR2 SYDVKM. V lost 7 bases and J 3 bases, leaving 25 bases between the germline ends. Written as DNA, the CDR3 is TGTGCCAGCATCCTAGACCGAGGGGCCGTGGGGGTCTACAATGAGCAGTTCTTC. Amino acids: CASILDRGAVGVYNEQFF.

This clonotype was recorded a few times. The V and J genes are TRBV9 and TRBJ1-1, with 9 bases that match TRBD1. The CDR3 length is 14 residues. V lost 4 bases and J lost 4; bases outside the gene matches: 5. CDR1 is SGDLS and CDR2 is YYNGEE in the germline V gene. CDR3 in amino acids: CASSPWTGATEAFF. The CDR3, as DNA: TGTGCCAGCAGCCCATGGACAGGGGCCACTGAAGCTTTCTTT.

This clonotype has just one count. A read error is possible here, since a much larger clone lies one base away. The V call is TRBV5-1, the J call TRBJ1-5; no clear D gene. Germline CDR1 SGHRS, CDR2 YFSETQ. The CDR3 length is 14 residues. This CDR3 reads CASSLEGVDQPRHF. For the CDR3, the DNA is TGCGCCAGCAGCTTGGAGGGAGTGGATCAGCCCCGGCATTTT.

Only a few counts were recorded for this clonotype. The chain uses TRBV7-3 and TRBJ1-4; no reliable D call. The CDR3 is made up of 14 amino acids. V was trimmed by 3 bases and J by 8 bases, leaving 13 bases between them. From germline, CDR1 is SGHTA and CDR2 FQGTGA. The CDR3: CASSFGGSDEKLFF. CDR3 DNA: TGTGCCAGCAGCTTTGGAGGGAGTGACGAAAAACTGTTTTTT.

In this sample, this clonotype turned up many times. The V gene is TRBV2, the J gene TRBJ2-5; 12 nucleotides match TRBD2. CDR3 length equals 15 residues. V dropped 7 bases and J dropped 1; count of bases not matched to a gene: 4. Germline values: CDR1 SNHLY, CDR2 FYNNEI. The CDR3 here is CASTRTSGAQETQYF. The CDR3 DNA sequence: TGTGCCAGCACCCGGACTAGCGGGGCCCAAGAGACCCAGTACTTC.

Many counts were recorded for this clonotype. The chain has TRBV27 and TRBJ1-2, with D possibly being TRBD1 (6 bases). The CDR3 has 18 residues. V shed 2 bases and J shed 3 bases, with 22 bases lying between them. The germline CDR1 and CDR2 sequences are MNHEY and SMNVEV (reference sequence). The DNA of the CDR3 is TGTGCCAGCAGTTTACGTTACACCGTCGGGGGGCGGGACTATGGCTACACCTTC. Residues: CASSLRYTVGGRDYGYTF.

This clonotype has ten or more counts. CDR3 in amino acids: CASSQDIGAFF. The DNA for the CDR3 is TGTGCCAGCAGTCAGGACATAGGGGCTTTCTTT. The chain carries TRBV2 and TRBJ1-1; D might be TRBD1 (5 bases). Trimming pared 5 bases from V and 11 bases from J, leaving 12 bases between. Germline lookup yields CDR1 SNHLY and CDR2 FYNNEI. This CDR3 has 11 amino acids.

The CDR3 nucleotides read TGTGCCAGCAGCTTTATGGGGGCTCTGAACACTGAAGCTTTCTTT. This translates into CASSFMGALNTEAFF. The V call is TRBV13, the J call TRBJ1-1; tentative D call: TRBD1 (6 bases). Trimming took 3 bases from V and 0 from J, leaving 11 bases between them. Germline CDR1 PRHDT, CDR2 FYEKMQ (reference sequence). The length of the CDR3 is 15 residues.

This clonotype was found many times. The rearrangement uses TRBV20-1 and TRBJ2-7; unclear D gene. Germline V gene lookup returns CDR1 DFQATT and CDR2 SNEGSKA (reference sequence). This CDR3 region has 15 residues. Deletions cut 5 bases from V and 3 bases from J, with 20 bases between. CDR3 nucleotide sequence: TGCAGTGCTCATCCGCCGACCGGGTCCAACTACGAGCAGTACTTC. Protein: CSAHPPTGSNYEQYF.

This clonotype has more than one count but fewer than ten. This chain links TRBV29-1 with TRBJ2-5, with 7 bases matching TRBD1. The V segment lost 7 bases and the J segment 4 bases; nucleotides outside the gene matches: 3. The germline V gene encodes CDR1 SQVTM and CDR2 ANQGSEA. The CDR3 extends over 11 amino acids. CDR3 DNA: TGCAGCGGACAGGGTGGAGAGACCCAGTACTTC. It translates to CSGQGGETQYF.

The CDR3 spells CASSGLTGGPNEQFF. CDR3 bases: TGCGCCAGCAGCGGGCTAACGGGAGGGCCGAATGAGCAGTTCTTC. V usage is TRBV5-1 and J usage is TRBJ2-1; 8 bases are shared with TRBD2. The junction had 10 bases not matched to a gene; V was cut back by 4 bases and J by 7 bases. The CDR3 length is 15 residues. Germline lookup yields CDR1 SGHRS and CDR2 YFSETQ.

The chain employs TRBV18 and TRBJ2-2; a possible D gene is TRBD1 (5 bases). V was clipped by 2 bases and J by 4 bases, with 14 bases between them. CDR1 is KGHSH, CDR2 LQKENI, per germline. The CDR3 is made up of 16 amino acids. CDR3 region: CASSPMQGWSTGELFF. The CDR3 DNA sequence: TGTGCCAGCTCACCAATGCAGGGTTGGAGCACCGGGGAGCTGTTTTTT. The full variable domain, its missing parts supplied by reference TRBV18 and TRBJ2-2, is NAGVMQNPRHLVRRRGQEARLRCSPMKGHSHVYWYRQLPEEGLKFMVYLQKENIIDESGMPKERFSAEFPKEGPSILRIQQVVRGDSAAYFCASSPMQGWSTGELFFGEGSRLTVL.

In this sample, this clonotype turned up many times. The V and J genes are TRBV6-1 and TRBJ1-2, with a possible D match to TRBD1 (5 bases). The CDR3 runs 16 residues. V shed 7 bases and J shed 4 bases, with 22 bases lying between them. CDR1 and CDR2 from the germline V gene are MNHNS and SASEGT. This CDR3 is CASTPGGAQGGYGYTF. The CDR3 nucleotides are TGTGCCAGCACCCCCGGCGGGGCGCAGGGTGGCTATGGCTACACCTTC.

This clonotype was detected ten times or more. This chain connects TRBV6-1 to TRBJ1-2; 7 bases map to TRBD1. Germline values: CDR1 MNHNS, CDR2 SASEGT. The CDR3 is made up of 15 amino acids. Trimming took 0 bases from V and 5 from J; bases not matched to a gene: 6. CDR3 DNA sequence: TGTGCCAGCAGTGAAGCTGCCAGGGGGTTATATGGCTACACCTTC. Translation: CASSEAARGLYGYTF.